These T cell receptor beta chains were read from a single sample in a study of blood T cell repertoires in COVID-19. Assay used: immunoSEQ multiplex PCR; TCRdb lists only in-frame clones, some missing. This repertoire shows 120,000 to 150,000 clones, 70% to 90% found once; its top ten account for 11%. Sequenced input: peripheral blood. Receptors originate from a woman of 80 years or more with acute or convalescent COVID-19. Each CDR3 is given with its conserved first and last residue. D genes are given only for firm matches. Clone size is not always given. Where it is, it says once, few, many or a class for expanded clones.

D gene: .; V gene: TRBV4-1; J gene: TRBJ2-1; clone size: .; CDR3 DNA: TGCGCCAGCAGCCCACTACCGAATGAGCAGTTCTTC; CDR3 protein: CASSPLPNEQFF
D gene: TRBD1; V gene: TRBV19; J gene: TRBJ2-2; clone size: .; CDR3 DNA: TGTGCCAGCAGACAGGGGACCGGGGAGCTGTTTTTT; CDR3 protein: CASRQGTGELFF
D gene: TRBD2; V gene: TRBV11-3; J gene: TRBJ2-2; clone size: .; CDR3 DNA: TGTGCCAGCACGGGGGGCGGGGAGCTGTTTTTT; CDR3 protein: CASTGGGELFF
D gene: .; V gene: TRBV7-2; J gene: TRBJ1-1; clone size: .; CDR3 DNA: TGTGCCAGCAGCTTATCGACCTGGGGGGGCACTGAAGCTTTCTTT; CDR3 protein: CASSLSTWGGTEAFF
D gene: .; V gene: TRBV7-2; J gene: TRBJ1-6; clone size: medium-sized; CDR3 DNA: TGTGCCAGCAGCTTAATTCGGCAGGGTCAGAGCCTCCACTTT; CDR3 protein: CASSLIRQGQSLHF
D gene: TRBD1; V gene: TRBV6-5; J gene: TRBJ2-7; clone size: .; CDR3 DNA: TGTGCCAGCCGTCGTGGGACAGGGGAAATCTACGAGCAGTACTTC; CDR3 protein: CASRRGTGEIYEQYF
D gene: .; V gene: TRBV19; J gene: TRBJ1-2; clone size: .; CDR3 DNA: TGTGCCAGTAGTACCGACAGGTACTATGGCTACACCTTC; CDR3 protein: CASSTDRYYGYTF
D gene: TRBD2; V gene: TRBV5-1; J gene: TRBJ2-2; clone size: .; CDR3 DNA: TGCGCCAGCAGCGTACTAGCGGGGGGGCCTTCAGCCGGGGAGCTGTTTTTT; CDR3 protein: CASSVLAGGPSAGELFF
D gene: .; V gene: TRBV5-1; J gene: TRBJ2-5; clone size: .; CDR3 DNA: TGCGCCAGCAGCTTGGTGGCCAGTCAAGAGACCCAGTACTTC; CDR3 protein: CASSLVASQETQYF
D gene: .; V gene: TRBV5-4; J gene: TRBJ2-7; clone size: .; CDR3 DNA: TGTGCCAGCAGACAAATCCCCGGACCGGGGTACGAGCAGTACTTC; CDR3 protein: CASRQIPGPGYEQYF
D gene: TRBD1; V gene: TRBV18; J gene: TRBJ1-2; clone size: .; CDR3 DNA: TGTGCCAGCTCACCCGGACAGGGGGGCGGCTACACCTTC; CDR3 protein: CASSPGQGGGYTF
D gene: TRBD1; V gene: TRBV7-9; J gene: TRBJ2-5; clone size: .; CDR3 DNA: TGTGCCAGCAGCCGAACAGGGGCTGAGACCCAGTACTTC; CDR3 protein: CASSRTGAETQYF
D gene: TRBD1; V gene: TRBV5-8; J gene: TRBJ1-5; clone size: .; CDR3 DNA: TGTGCCAGCATCTTCTATTCCGGGACAGGGAATCAGCCCCAGCATTTT; CDR3 protein: CASIFYSGTGNQPQHF
D gene: .; V gene: TRBV7-3; J gene: TRBJ1-1; clone size: .; CDR3 DNA: TGTGCCAGCAGCTTGAGAGGGGGTCACACTGAAGCTTTCTTT; CDR3 protein: CASSLRGGHTEAFF
D gene: .; V gene: TRBV27; J gene: TRBJ1-4; clone size: few; CDR3 DNA: TGTGCCAGCAGCCCCCGGGGGAGGGCTAATGAAAAACTGTTTTTT; CDR3 protein: CASSPRGRANEKLFF
D gene: .; V gene: TRBV9; J gene: TRBJ1-1; clone size: .; CDR3 DNA: TGTGCCAGCGGGAGGGACATGAACACTGAAGCTTTCTTT; CDR3 protein: CASGRDMNTEAFF
D gene: .; V gene: TRBV19; J gene: TRBJ1-2; clone size: .; CDR3 DNA: TGTGCCAGTAGTACTGGGCAGGCCTATGGCTACACCTTC; CDR3 protein: CASSTGQAYGYTF
D gene: TRBD1; V gene: TRBV30; J gene: TRBJ1-5; clone size: .; CDR3 DNA: TGTGCCTGGAGTGGACAGGGGGTACTCAATCAGCCCCAGCATTTT; CDR3 protein: CAWSGQGVLNQPQHF
D gene: .; V gene: TRBV10-3; J gene: TRBJ1-2; clone size: .; CDR3 DNA: TGTGCCATCAGTGAGTCGATCGGAGGAATACATGGCTACACCTTC; CDR3 protein: CAISESIGGIHGYTF
D gene: .; V gene: TRBV29-1; J gene: TRBJ1-2; clone size: .; CDR3 DNA: TGCAGCGTTGAACCCCTCGGGGGGTTGATGAATTTGGGGTTTAACTATGGCTACACCTTC; CDR3 protein: CSVEPLGGLMNLGFNYGYTF
D gene: TRBD1; V gene: TRBV19; J gene: TRBJ1-2; clone size: .; CDR3 DNA: TGTGCCACCTCCCGGGACAGGGGTTTTGGATATGGCTACACCTTC; CDR3 protein: CATSRDRGFGYGYTF
D gene: TRBD1; V gene: TRBV9; J gene: TRBJ1-2; clone size: .; CDR3 DNA: TGTGCCAGCAGCGCCCGGACAGGGGGCGACTATGGCTACACCTTC; CDR3 protein: CASSARTGGDYGYTF
D gene: TRBD1; V gene: TRBV5-1; J gene: TRBJ1-3; clone size: .; CDR3 DNA: TGCGCCAGCAGCCTGGGACAGAGCTCTGGAAACACCATATATTTT; CDR3 protein: CASSLGQSSGNTIYF
D gene: .; V gene: TRBV10-3; J gene: TRBJ2-7; clone size: .; CDR3 DNA: TGTGCCATCAGTGAGTCCGGACGGGGAGAGCAGTACTTC; CDR3 protein: CAISESGRGEQYF
D gene: TRBD1; V gene: TRBV18; J gene: TRBJ1-4; clone size: .; CDR3 DNA: TGTGCCAGCTCACCACCAGGGACAGGGGGGAGTGAAAAACTGTTTTTT; CDR3 protein: CASSPPGTGGSEKLFF
D gene: TRBD1; V gene: TRBV27; J gene: TRBJ2-5; clone size: .; CDR3 DNA: TGTGCCAGCAGTCCACGACAGGGGGCGAAAAAAGAGACCCAGTACTTC; CDR3 protein: CASSPRQGAKKETQYF
D gene: .; V gene: TRBV7-9; J gene: TRBJ1-1; clone size: .; CDR3 DNA: TGTGCCAGCAGCTTGTATATGAACACTGAAGCTTTCTTT; CDR3 protein: CASSLYMNTEAFF
D gene: TRBD1; V gene: TRBV6-5; J gene: TRBJ1-2; clone size: .; CDR3 DNA: TGTGCCAGCAAACCGGGACAGAACTATGGCTACACCTTC; CDR3 protein: CASKPGQNYGYTF
D gene: TRBD2; V gene: TRBV6-2/TRBV6-3; J gene: TRBJ2-1; clone size: once; CDR3 DNA: TGTGCCAGCAGTTACCGGGGGGAGGTGAATGAGCAGTTCTTC; CDR3 protein: CASSYRGEVNEQFF